The 3 T cell receptor beta chains reported below all come from one sample, sequenced in a study of CD8 T cells in ankylosing spondylitis (dated by TCRdb to between 2016 and 2019). On the study overall, not on this receptor specifically: A TCR beta motif of seven or eight highly homologous amino acid variants appeared characteristic of blood from ankylosing spondylitis patients.

No antigen is known for these receptors. The library was obtained by 5' RACE. The sequencing machine was an Illumina HiSeq 2500. The public sequencing data were trimmed at Q25 with fastp and processed into clonotypes with MiXCR by TCRdb, which kept only in-frame beta chains. Each entry is one CDR3 protein sequence, shown with its most common DNA and genes. The sample yields under 450,000 distinct CDR3 sequences; roughly a sixth were counted once. The top ten clones comprise over 0.9% of the sample. Sequences were obtained from blood, either unsorted or a sorted T cell fraction (not recorded which). These receptors were taken from a male donor with ankylosing spondylitis.

This clonotype has more than one count but fewer than ten. The chain recombines TRBV28 with TRBJ1-2; D gene unclear. Trimming cost V 2 bases and J 9 bases, with 13 bases left between them. This CDR3 spans 13 amino acids. From germline, CDR1 is MDHEN and CDR2 SYDVKM. CDR3: CASSLGYRRSYTF. CDR3 nucleotides: TGTGCCAGCAGTTTAGGGTACCGCCGGAGCTACACCTTC.

This clonotype was counted a few times. The rearrangement uses TRBV20-1 and TRBJ1-5; 8 bases map to TRBD1. With V trimmed by 2 bases and J by 3 bases, 6 bases remained unmatched. The length of the CDR3 is 15 residues. Germline V gene sequence: CDR1 DFQATT, CDR2 SNEGSKA (reference sequence). CDR3 nucleotides: TGCAGTGCTAGAAGGACAGGGACCCCCAATCAGCCCCAGCATTTT. Amino acids: CSARRTGTPNQPQHF.

The rearrangement uses TRBV7-2 and TRBJ1-2, with no clear D. The CDR3 covers 16 residues. Germline V gene data show CDR1 as SGHTA and CDR2 as FQGNSA. Trimming pared 5 bases from V and 2 bases from J, leaving 18 bases between. The CDR3 reads CASSLHINSRNYGYTF. The CDR3 nucleotides are TGTGCCAGCAGCCTTCACATAAATTCACGAAACTATGGCTACACCTTC.